A selection of T cell receptor beta chains follows, all from one sample in a study of PD-1 blockade in classical Hodgkin lymphoma. Libraries were prepared by immunoSEQ multiplex PCR; TCRdb keeps only in-frame clonotypes and omits some of them. The sample has around 25,000 clones, approximately 90% seen once. The material was peripheral blood mononuclear cells (PBMCs), obtained before the fourth cycle of nivolumab. These receptors were collected from a human donor with classical Hodgkin lymphoma. CDR3s include the opening cysteine and the closing phenylalanine or tryptophan. The D gene is left open where the match is weak. The size entry is marked missing in some rows and otherwise reads once, few, many or a size class.

>TRBD2|TRBJ2-1|NA|TRBV7-3
CASSLGPSGGAVSGEQFF
TGTGCCAGCAGCTTAGGGCCTAGCGGGGGGGCCGTCTCCGGTGAGCAGTTCTTC
>NA|TRBJ1-1|NA|TRBV9
CASSSRGPEAFF
TGTGCCAGCAGTTCCCGTGGGCCTGAAGCTTTCTTT
>NA|TRBJ1-1|NA|TRBV30
CAWSEGSYTEAFF
TGTGCCTGGAGTGAAGGCAGTTACACTGAAGCTTTCTTT
>TRBD1|TRBJ2-7|NA|TRBV18
CASSPTGVAYEQYF
TGTGCCAGCTCACCTACAGGGGTGGCTTACGAGCAGTACTTC
>NA|TRBJ2-7|NA|TRBV12-5
CASGLAPLRVSYEQYF
TGTGCTAGTGGTTTGGCGCCCCTAAGGGTCTCCTACGAGCAGTACTTC
>TRBD1|TRBJ1-5|once|TRBV27
CASSFQGGDQPQHF
TGTGCCAGCAGTTTTCAGGGGGGTGATCAGCCCCAGCATTTT
>NA|TRBJ2-7|NA|TRBV6-1
CASTRWGTYEQYF
TGTGCCAGCACCCGGTGGGGGACCTACGAGCAGTACTTC
>NA|TRBJ1-4|NA|TRBV2
CASSGVDELFF
TGTGCCAGCAGTGGAGTAGATGAGCTGTTTTTT
>NA|TRBJ2-2|NA|TRBV18
CASSPGATGELFF
TGTGCCAGCTCACCAGGTGCCACCGGGGAGCTGTTTTTT
>NA|TRBJ1-3|NA|TRBV29-1
CSVARRESSGNTIYF
TGCAGCGTTGCACGCAGGGAGAGCTCTGGAAACACCATATATTTT
>TRBD1|TRBJ2-2|once|TRBV18
CASSPDMDRAPELFF
TGTGCCAGCTCACCAGATATGGACAGGGCGCCCGAGCTGTTTTTT
>TRBD1|TRBJ1-1|NA|TRBV4-1
CASSQVTGREAEAFF
TGCGCCAGCAGCCAAGTGACAGGGCGAGAAGCTGAAGCTTTCTTT
>NA|TRBJ1-1|few|TRBV6-5
CASSHGFRAFF
TGTGCCAGCAGCCATGGGTTCAGGGCTTTCTTT
>NA|TRBJ1-1|few|TRBV21-1
CASSKGNGNTEAFF
TGTGCCAGCAGCAAAGGGAACGGGAACACTGAAGCTTTCTTT
>NA|TRBJ2-2|NA|TRBV2
CASKVREGTGELFF
TGTGCCAGCAAGGTCAGGGAAGGCACCGGGGAGCTGTTTTTT
>NA|TRBJ2-3|NA|TRBV7-9
CASSHDGADTQYF
TGTGCCAGCAGCCACGACGGAGCAGATACGCAGTATTTT
>NA|TRBJ1-6|NA|TRBV9
CASSARVGGSPLHF
TGTGCCAGCAGCGCGAGGGTAGGTGGCTCACCCCTCCACTTT
>TRBD2|TRBJ2-5|NA|TRBV10-2
CASSESLAGGRETQYF
TGCGCCAGCAGTGAGTCGCTAGCGGGGGGGCGAGAGACCCAGTACTTC
>NA|TRBJ1-1|NA|TRBV10-3
CAISQSPQGSTEAFF
TGTGCCATCAGCCAAAGTCCACAGGGATCCACTGAAGCTTTCTTT
>TRBD1|TRBJ1-4|NA|TRBV4-1
CASSQPRQGGDEKLFF
TGCGCCAGCAGCCAACCCCGACAGGGAGGCGATGAAAAACTGTTTTTT
>TRBD2|TRBJ2-1|NA|TRBV5-6
CASSGTSLNEQFF
TGTGCCAGCAGCGGGACTAGCTTGAATGAGCAGTTCTTC
>NA|TRBJ2-7|NA|TRBV6-6
CASSLTRGERDEQYF
TGTGCCAGCAGCCTAACCAGGGGGGAACGAGACGAGCAGTACTTC
>TRBD2|TRBJ2-7|NA|TRBV11-2
CASSLASGTTYEQYF
TGTGCCAGCAGCTTAGCTAGCGGGACCACCTACGAGCAGTACTTC
>NA|TRBJ1-1|NA|TRBV30
CAWSFWTETNTEAFF
TGTGCCTGGAGTTTCTGGACAGAAACGAACACTGAAGCTTTCTTT
>NA|TRBJ2-6|few|TRBV4-1
CASSQEGGGVGSGANVLTF
TGCGCCAGCAGCCAAGAGGGCGGGGGCGTAGGCTCTGGGGCCAACGTCCTGACTTTC
>TRBD2|TRBJ2-3|NA|TRBV15
CATSRRTSGGENTDTQYF
TGTGCCACCAGCAGGCGAACTAGCGGGGGGGAAAACACAGATACGCAGTATTTT
>NA|TRBJ1-2|NA|TRBV13
CASSLGDIGNYGYTF
TGTGCCAGCAGCTTAGGGGACATTGGTAACTATGGCTACACCTTC
>TRBD2|TRBJ2-3|NA|TRBV4-1
CASRTSGGTDTQYF
TGCGCCAGCAGAACTAGCGGCGGCACAGATACGCAGTATTTT
>TRBD1|TRBJ2-5|NA|TRBV5-1
CASSLRQGQETQYF
TGCGCCAGCAGCTTAAGACAGGGTCAAGAGACCCAGTACTTC
>NA|TRBJ2-5|NA|TRBV19
CASSITSGSGLIQTQYF
TGTGCCAGTAGTATAACTTCGGGGAGTGGGCTTATACAGACCCAGTACTTC
>NA|TRBJ2-2|NA|TRBV21-1
CASSLAAVRELFF
TGTGCCAGCAGCCTAGCGGCCGTGAGGGAGCTGTTTTTT
>TRBD1|TRBJ1-2|NA|TRBV6-6
CASNARTGGNYGYTF
TGTGCCAGCAACGCCCGGACAGGGGGCAACTATGGCTACACCTTC
>NA|TRBJ2-3|once|TRBV19
CASTSGSGTDTQYF
TGTGCCAGTACTTCTGGCTCGGGGACAGATACGCAGTATTTT